The 30 T cell receptor beta chains given below trace back to one sample, sequenced in a study of breast tumors, draining lymph nodes, adjacent tissues. Breast cancer patients provided tissue from their axillary draining lymph nodes. TCRdb itself ran the multiplex PCR reads through MiXCR, one entry per CDR3 protein. The repertoire holds 190,000 or so distinct CDR3 sequences, with approximately 30% as singletons. Sequenced input: axillary lymph node tissue. The source is a female donor with breast cancer. Some clones in this sample may be carry-over from other donors' samples.

A word on this clonotype: This CDR3 is missing its conserved last phenylalanine or tryptophan, likely due to a read error. The rearrangement links TRBV7-9 to TRBJ2-5; possibly TRBD2 for D (6 bases). There are 14 residues in the CDR3. The germline V gene has CDR1 SEHNR and CDR2 FQNEAQ (reference sequence). Trimming removed 1 base at V and 9 bases at J, with 15 bases between. The chain's CDR3 is CASSLETVTGAQYL. CDR3 nucleotides: TGTGCCAGCAGCTTAGAGACAGTGACGGGGGCCCAGTACCTC.

The chain joins TRBV7-9 to TRBJ2-3; 12 bases are a match to TRBD2. Germline V CDR1 and CDR2: SEHNR, FQNEAQ (reference sequence). V lost 5 bases, J lost 4 bases, and 4 bases stayed unmatched. The CDR3 has 15 residues. In DNA form, the CDR3 reads TGTGCCAGCAGCCGACTAGCGGGAGTAGCAGATACGCAGTATTTT. Protein product: CASSRLAGVADTQYF. Combining the CDR3 with reference TRBV7-9 and TRBJ2-3 gives the whole variable domain DTGVSQNPRHKITKRGQNVTFRCDPISEHNRLYWYRQTLGQGPEFLTYFQNEAQLEKSRLLSDRFSAERPKGSFSTLEIQRTEQGDSAMYLCASSRLAGVADTQYFGPGTRLTVL.

This clonotype was seen only a few times. J is TRBJ1-1 and V is TRBV19, with D uncertain. Germline CDR1 is LNHDA and CDR2 is SQIVND (reference sequence). Between the trimmed V and J ends, which lost 9 bases and 2 bases, there was a span of 16 bases. The CDR3 runs to 14 residues. CDR3 sequence reads: CASSPSSRNTEAFF. For the CDR3, the DNA is TGTGCCAGCTCACCTTCGTCGAGAAACACTGAAGCTTTCTTT. Variable domain in full (rest from reference TRBV19 and TRBJ1-1): DGGITQSPKYLFRKEGQNVTLSCEQNLNHDAMYWYRQDPGQGLRLIYYSQIVNDFQKGDIAEGYSVSREKKESFPLTVTSAQKNPTAFYLCASSPSSRNTEAFFGQGTRLTVV.

This clonotype came up many times. This chain connects TRBV7-3 to TRBJ2-5; D not certain. CDR1 SGHTA and CDR2 FQGTGA come from the germline V gene. Trimming stripped 4 bases from V and 1 base from J, with 13 bases between. The CDR3 contains 15 residues. The CDR3 DNA reads as TGTGCCAGCAGCTCCACCTCGACAACCCAAGAGACCCAGTACTTC. Its translation: CASSSTSTTQETQYF. The full variable domain, with the rest looked up from reference TRBV7-3 and TRBJ2-5, is GAGVSQTPSNKVTEKGKYVELRCDPISGHTALYWYRQSLGQGPEFLIYFQGTGAADDSGLPNDRFFAVRPEGSVSTLKIQRTERGDSAVYLCASSSTSTTQETQYFGPGTRLLVL.

This clonotype was seen repeatedly, ten times or more. The CDR3 DNA reads as TGTGCCAGCAGCTCCCGGACTAGCGGGAGTCCTTGGTCCTACAATGAGCAGTTCTTC. It yields the protein CASSSRTSGSPWSYNEQFF. This sequence joins TRBV7-8 and TRBJ2-1, with 13 positions matching TRBD2. Per the germline V gene, CDR1 is SGHVS and CDR2 is FQNEAQ. V was clipped by 4 bases and J by 1 base; unmatched bases: 10. CDR3 length: 19 amino acids.

This sequence joins TRBV19 and TRBJ2-2, with 12 nucleotides matching TRBD2. The germline V gene encodes CDR1 LNHDA and CDR2 SQIVND (reference sequence). The CDR3 extends over 16 amino acids. J gave up 0 bases and V 4 bases, and 0 bases lay outside the gene matches. DNA of the CDR3: TGTGCCAGTAGTAGGACTAGCGGGGCGAACACCGGGGAGCTGTTTTTT. It encodes CASSRTSGANTGELFF. Using reference TRBV19 and TRBJ2-2 for the parts outside the CDR3, the full variable domain is DGGITQSPKYLFRKEGQNVTLSCEQNLNHDAMYWYRQDPGQGLRLIYYSQIVNDFQKGDIAEGYSVSREKKESFPLTVTSAQKNPTAFYLCASSRTSGANTGELFFGEGSRLTVL.

This clonotype was observed at least ten times. The J gene is TRBJ2-2, the V gene TRBV9; 7 positions match TRBD1. Trimming cost V 4 bases and J 4 bases; bases outside gene matches: 4. Germline V gives CDR1 SGDLS, CDR2 YYNGEE. The CDR3 consists of 14 residues. This CDR3 is CASSRQGATGELFF. Here the CDR3 DNA reads TGTGCCAGCAGCCGACAGGGCGCCACCGGGGAGCTGTTTTTT.

This clonotype appeared many times. The chain couples TRBV30 to TRBJ2-3, with D possibly TRBD2 on 6 matching bases. The CDR3 contains 12 residues. CDR1 is GTSNPN and CDR2 is SVGIG in the germline V gene (reference sequence). The V and J ends lost 7 bases and 0 bases respectively, with 8 bases between them. Here the CDR3 DNA reads TGTGCCTACGGGACTAGCACAGATACGCAGTATTTT. Translating gives CAYGTSTDTQYF. Full variable domain (rest looked up from reference TRBV30 and TRBJ2-3): SQTIHQWPATLVQPVGSPLSLECTVEGTSNPNLYWYRQAAGRGLQLLFYSVGIGQISSEVPQNLSASRPQDRQFILSSKKLLLSDSGFYLCAYGTSTDTQYFGPGTRLTVL.

Remarks on this clonotype: This clone may be a read error of a much larger clone one base away. V usage is TRBV18 and J usage is TRBJ2-5, with D perhaps being TRBD1 or TRBD2 (6 bases each). CDR1 and CDR2 from the germline V gene are KGHSH and LQKENI. This CDR3 comprises 14 residues. The CDR3 nucleotides read TGTGCCAGCTCACCAGGCAGGGGAGGCGAGACCCGGTACTTC. This encodes CASSPGRGGETRYF.

This clonotype was detected many times. J is TRBJ2-3 and V is TRBV6-5; no definite D call. There are 14 residues in the CDR3. Germline assignment: CDR1 MNHEY and CDR2 SVGAGI. V lost 4 bases and J 0 bases, leaving 8 bases between the germline ends. The CDR3 bases are TGTGCCAGCAGTTCGACGTTTAGCACAGATACGCAGTATTTT. Its protein is CASSSTFSTDTQYF.

The genes are TRBV7-2 and TRBJ2-1; D is perhaps TRBD2 (5 bases). Trimming left V 5 bases short and J 6 bases short, with 20 bases between. Germline V gene sequence: CDR1 SGHTA, CDR2 FQGNSA. There are 16 residues in the CDR3. CDR3 coding DNA: TGTGCCAGCAGCACCAAACTGGACTCGTGGGGCAATGAGCAGTTCTTC. It translates to CASSTKLDSWGNEQFF.

Many counts were recorded for this clonotype. The CDR3 loop reads CASSPQGAGTDTQYF. The DNA of the CDR3 is TGTGCCAGCTCACCACAGGGGGCAGGCACAGATACGCAGTATTTT. The gene calls are TRBV18 and TRBJ2-3; 7 nucleotides match TRBD1. Germline CDR1 KGHSH, CDR2 LQKENI. CDR3 size: 15 residues. Germline trimming cut 1 base from V and 1 base from J; bases unmatched to any gene: 2.

This sequence joins TRBV18 and TRBJ1-4; D is perhaps TRBD1 (5 bases). Germline assignment: CDR1 KGHSH and CDR2 LQKENI. The CDR3 contains 12 residues. The germline V and J ends were trimmed by 2 bases and 7 bases, with 5 bases remaining between them. The CDR3 bases are TGTGCCAGCTCACCAGGGGCTGAAAAACTGTTTTTT. It codes for CASSPGAEKLFF. Full variable domain (remainder filled in from reference TRBV18 and TRBJ1-4): NAGVMQNPRHLVRRRGQEARLRCSPMKGHSHVYWYRQLPEEGLKFMVYLQKENIIDESGMPKERFSAEFPKEGPSILRIQQVVRGDSAAYFCASSPGAEKLFFGSGTQLSVL.

The rearrangement joins TRBV13 to TRBJ2-3, with 7 nucleotides matching TRBD2. Looked up from germline, CDR1 is PRHDT and CDR2 is FYEKMQ (reference sequence). CDR3 length: 15 residues. Trimming at V came to 5 bases and at J to 2 bases, leaving 7 bases not matched to a gene. In DNA form, the CDR3 reads TGTGCCAGCAGCGGGACCAGCGGGATCACAGATACGCAGTATTTT. Translated: CASSGTSGITDTQYF.

In its sample, this clonotype was seen many times. The J gene is TRBJ2-5, the V gene TRBV7-8, with 7 bases matching TRBD2. The V segment lost 5 bases and the J segment 7 bases; nucleotides outside the gene matches: 7. This CDR3 is 13 amino acids long. Looked up from germline, CDR1 is SGHVS and CDR2 is FQNEAQ. The CDR3 coding sequence is TGTGCCAGCAGCCCCGGGGGGTGGCTGACCCAGTACTTC. Its protein product is CASSPGGWLTQYF.

This clonotype was detected ten times or more. DNA for the CDR3: TGCGCCAGCAGCCCGACAGGGAAGGTAAAAGATGGCTACACCTTC. Residues: CASSPTGKVKDGYTF. The V and J genes are TRBV10-2 and TRBJ1-2, with 7 bases aligning to TRBD1. Germline loops: CDR1 WSHSY, CDR2 SAAADI. The J segment lost 6 bases and the V segment lost 6 bases, leaving 13 bases of the junction unmatched. The CDR3 length is 15 residues.

J is TRBJ1-3 and V is TRBV18; D remains ambiguous. The V and J ends lost 2 bases and 2 bases respectively, with 4 bases between them. The V gene's germline CDR1 is KGHSH and CDR2 LQKENI. CDR3 size: 13 residues. CDR3 bases: TGTGCCAGCTCACCAGGGGCTGGAAACACCATATATTTT. It codes for CASSPGAGNTIYF.

This clonotype came up a few times. With a much larger clone just one base away, this may be a read error. V gene TRBV5-1 combines with J gene TRBJ2-7; D remains ambiguous. The CDR3 has 13 amino acids. Between the trimmed V and J ends, which lost 5 bases and 10 bases, there was a span of 19 bases. Germline lookup yields CDR1 SGHRS and CDR2 YFSETQ. The CDR3 nucleotides read TGCGCCAGCAGACCTGAACCTGGGGTCGACCAGTACTTC. Encoded protein: CASRPEPGVDQYF.

A remark on this clonotype: Being one base from a much bigger clone, this may be a read error. The genes are TRBV6-1 and TRBJ2-3; D is unclear. This CDR3 is built from 15 residues. V lost 10 bases to trimming and J lost 1 base, with 18 bases between them. Germline values: CDR1 MNHNS, CDR2 SASEGT. DNA for the CDR3: TGTGCCACCAACCTACCAGAAAGCGGCACAGATACGCAGTATTTT. Amino acids: CATNLPESGTDTQYF.

The chain carries TRBV15 and TRBJ1-1, with unresolved D. There are 13 residues in the CDR3. Trimming took 4 bases from V and 2 from J, leaving 8 bases between them. From germline, CDR1 is LNHNV and CDR2 YYDKDF (reference sequence). CDR3 nucleotide sequence: TGTGCCACCAGCACTCAGATTAACACTGAAGCTTTCTTT. This encodes CATSTQINTEAFF.

This clonotype has at least ten counts. The V call is TRBV19, the J call TRBJ2-2; D remains unclear. With 7 bases removed from V and 0 bases from J, the gap between germline ends came to 6 bases. Germline CDR1 reads LNHDA; CDR2 reads SQIVND (reference sequence). The CDR3 consists of 13 residues. CDR3 protein: CASNPTNTGELFF. CDR3 coding DNA: TGTGCCAGTAACCCCACGAACACCGGGGAGCTGTTTTTT.

This clonotype was seen many times. The chain uses TRBV13 and TRBJ2-2, with D possibly being TRBD2 (6 bases). The CDR3 runs 15 residues. CDR1 PRHDT and CDR2 FYEKMQ come from the germline V gene (reference sequence). With 3 bases removed from V and 6 bases from J, the gap between germline ends came to 14 bases. CDR3 region: CASSLEQRVSGELFF. CDR3 nucleotides: TGTGCCAGCAGCTTGGAACAGCGGGTCTCCGGGGAGCTGTTTTTT.

At least ten counts were recorded for this clonotype. The chain carries TRBV7-9 and TRBJ2-2; D gene ambiguous. Germline assignment: CDR1 SEHNR and CDR2 FQNEAQ (reference sequence). Trimming stripped 5 bases from V and 6 bases from J, with 10 bases between. CDR3 length: 13 amino acids. The CDR3 sequence: CASSPFDSGELFF. CDR3 nucleotide sequence: TGTGCCAGCAGCCCCTTTGACTCCGGGGAGCTGTTTTTT.

This clonotype has ten or more counts. The chain is built from TRBV10-2 and TRBJ2-3; maybe TRBD2 (7 bases). The V gene's germline CDR1 is WSHSY and CDR2 SAAADI. Trimming removed 11 bases at V and 2 bases at J, with 23 bases between. The CDR3 is 16 residues long. CDR3 DNA: TGCGCCGCCAGGTCCCCCCGGGGGGCCAACACAGATACGCAGTATTTT. Translation: CAARSPRGANTDTQYF.

Concerning this clonotype: Germline and junction disagree at one end, which may indicate a read error. The genes are TRBV20-1 and TRBJ1-1, with TRBD1 matching 9 bases. The CDR3 is 13 residues long. Germline-derived CDR1 and CDR2 are DFQATT and SNEGSKA (reference sequence). CDR3 nucleotides: TGCGGTGCTAAACAGGGGGCGAGGACTGAAGCTTTCTTT. It encodes CGAKQGARTEAFF.

As for this clonotype: It may be a read error: a sequence one base away is much more abundant. The CDR3 sequence: CASSLPGTGHETQHF. DNA for the CDR3: TGTGCCAGCAGCTTACCCGGGACAGGGCATGAGACCCAGCACTTC. The chain couples TRBV7-8 to TRBJ2-5, with TRBD1 matching over 9 bases. CDR1 is SGHVS and CDR2 is FQNEAQ in the germline V gene. The CDR3 extends over 15 amino acids.

The V gene is TRBV2, the J gene TRBJ1-4; the match to TRBD1 covers 11 bases. This CDR3 contains 15 residues. Unmatched junction bases numbered 3, after V lost 0 bases and J lost 9 bases. CDR1 and CDR2 (germline): SNHLY, FYNNEI. The CDR3 is CASSEAGTGGKKLFF. In DNA, the CDR3 is TGTGCCAGCAGTGAAGCGGGGACAGGGGGTAAAAAACTGTTTTTT.

This clonotype was seen many times. This chain links TRBV6-6 with TRBJ2-3; TRBD2 agrees at 13 bases. Trimming took 5 bases from V and 5 from J; bases not matched to a gene: 4. Germline V gene data show CDR1 as MNHNY and CDR2 as SVGAGI (reference sequence). There are 15 residues in the CDR3. DNA of the CDR3: TGTGCCAGCAGTCCCGGGACTAGCGGGGAAGATACGCAGTATTTT. Its translation is CASSPGTSGEDTQYF.

The chain combines TRBV10-3 with TRBJ1-1, with 7 bases aligning to TRBD1. Unmatched junction bases numbered 5, after V lost 10 bases and J lost 0 bases. Per germline, CDR1 ENHRY and CDR2 SYGVKD. The CDR3 totals 13 residues. The CDR3 protein is CATRDRVNTEAFF. Written as DNA, the CDR3 is TGTGCCACTCGAGACAGGGTGAACACTGAAGCTTTCTTT.

This clonotype was detected many times. The chain is built from TRBV6-5 and TRBJ2-3, with TRBD2 as a possible D gene (7 bases). The V gene's germline CDR1 is MNHEY and CDR2 SVGAGI. There are 15 residues in the CDR3. The ends were cut back, 4 bases at V and 3 bases at J, with 14 bases in the middle. In DNA, the CDR3 is TGTGCCAGCAGTTTACGGGGGGCCAGTACAGATACGCAGTATTTT. This translates into CASSLRGASTDTQYF.